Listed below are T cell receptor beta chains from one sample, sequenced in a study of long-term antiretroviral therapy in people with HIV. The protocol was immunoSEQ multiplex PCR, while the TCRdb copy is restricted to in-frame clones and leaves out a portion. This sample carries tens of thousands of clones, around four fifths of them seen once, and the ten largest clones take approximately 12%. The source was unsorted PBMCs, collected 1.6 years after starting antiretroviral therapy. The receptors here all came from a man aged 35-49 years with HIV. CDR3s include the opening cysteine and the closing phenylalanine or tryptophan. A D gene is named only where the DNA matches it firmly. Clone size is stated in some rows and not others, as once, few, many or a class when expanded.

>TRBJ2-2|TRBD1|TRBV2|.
CASRARGTGELFF
TGTGCCAGCAGGGCCAGGGGGACCGGGGAGCTGTTTTTT
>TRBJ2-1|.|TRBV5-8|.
CASSLAGYGSGNEQFF
TGTGCCAGCAGCTTGGCCGGCTACGGGAGTGGCAATGAGCAGTTCTTC
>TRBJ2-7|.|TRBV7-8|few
CASSRGAGGQIQYF
TGTGCCAGCAGTCGTGGGGCAGGGGGGCAGATCCAGTACTTC
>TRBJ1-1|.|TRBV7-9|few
CASSANQGAEAFF
TGTGCCAGCAGCGCTAATCAGGGCGCTGAAGCTTTCTTT
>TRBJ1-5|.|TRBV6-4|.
CARGVKVCQPQHF
TGTGCCAGGGGGGTGAAGGTGTGTCAGCCCCAGCATTTT
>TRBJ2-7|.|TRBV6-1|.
CASSYQYEQYF
TGTGCCAGCAGTTATCAGTACGAGCAGTACTTC
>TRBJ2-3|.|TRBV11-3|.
CASSLIGRADTQYF
TGTGCCAGCAGCTTAATAGGGCGGGCAGATACGCAGTATTTT
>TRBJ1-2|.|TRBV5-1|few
CASNDNYGYTF
TGCGCCAGTAATGATAACTATGGCTACACCTTC
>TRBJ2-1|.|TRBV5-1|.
CASSLVSYNEQFF
TGCGCCAGCAGCTTGGTCTCTTACAATGAGCAGTTCTTC
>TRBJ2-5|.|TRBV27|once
CASSPTDLQETQYF
TGTGCCAGCAGTCCGACAGATTTGCAAGAGACCCAGTACTTC
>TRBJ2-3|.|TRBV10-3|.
CAISDPRGGTDTQYF
TGTGCCATCAGTGATCCCAGGGGCGGCACAGATACGCAGTATTTT
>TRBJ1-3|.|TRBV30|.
CAWSAISSGNTIYF
TGTGCCTGGAGTGCCATCAGCTCTGGAAACACCATATATTTT
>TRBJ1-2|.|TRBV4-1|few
CASSQEYRENYGYTF
TGCGCCAGCAGCCAAGAATACAGGGAGAACTATGGCTACACCTTC
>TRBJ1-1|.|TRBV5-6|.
CASSFVQGLGVNTEAFF
TGTGCCAGCAGCTTCGTCCAAGGATTAGGCGTTAACACTGAAGCTTTCTTT
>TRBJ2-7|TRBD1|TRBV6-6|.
CASGTGDYEQYF
TGTGCCAGCGGGACAGGGGACTACGAGCAGTACTTC
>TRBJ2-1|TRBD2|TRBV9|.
CASSVSGGDNNEQFF
TGTGCCAGCAGCGTTAGCGGGGGGGACAACAATGAGCAGTTCTTC